Below, 6 T cell receptor beta chains from the same sample are listed, as sequenced in a study of Ad26.COV2.S vaccination and SARS-CoV-2 variants (dated by TCRdb to the early 2020s). Library preparation employed the immunoSEQ multiplex PCR assay. Not all clones reach the TCRdb copy of this immuneACCESS table, which keeps in-frame sequences only. Checked studies attribute under half of the gap to unresolved V genes and leave the rest unexplained. The sample table contains about 350,000 clones; only one count was recorded for about 89% of them. Of the sample, roughly 5% falls within the top ten clones. The intended sense of this specimen's treatment or condition label: some 20 received Ad26.COV2.S at low or high dose, single or two shots; about 5 received placebo; per-sample allocation not given. For vaccine and placebo recipients, repertoires were sequenced using samples collected on day 63 after the first injection.

Sequenced here: peripheral blood, sampled in a trial of Ad26.COV2.S vaccine versus placebo. The source of these receptors is a person between 18 and 60 years old who received the Ad26.COV2.S COVID-19 vaccine or a placebo.

This clone occurred once. The chain carries TRBV7-8 and TRBJ2-5; 13 positions match TRBD2. CDR1 is SGHVS and CDR2 is FQNEAQ in the germline V gene. Trimming cost V 4 bases and J 5 bases; bases outside gene matches: 13. The CDR3 is 18 residues long. The CDR3 DNA reads as TGTGCCAGCAGCTCCAACTACGGACTAGCGGGAGTAAGGGAGACCCAGTACTTC. The encoded protein is CASSSNYGLAGVRETQYF.

The CDR3 protein is CASSQFEGAGNQPQHF. DNA of the CDR3: TGCGCCAGCAGCCAATTTGAGGGGGCCGGCAATCAGCCCCAGCATTTT. V gene TRBV4-1 combines with J gene TRBJ1-5; TRBD1 matches at 7 bases. Germline CDR1 reads MGHRA; CDR2 reads YSYEKL. With V trimmed by 2 bases and J by 2 bases, 6 bases remained unmatched. There are 16 residues in the CDR3.

The gene calls are TRBV7-9 and TRBJ2-1; 7 positions agree with TRBD1. This CDR3 spans 14 amino acids. CDR1 is SEHNR and CDR2 is FQNEAQ in the germline V gene (reference sequence). Trimming took 5 bases from V and 4 from J; bases not matched to a gene: 5. In DNA form, the CDR3 reads TGTGCCAGCAGCGACAGGGCCTCGTACAATGAGCAGTTCTTC. It codes for CASSDRASYNEQFF. The variable domain in full, completed from reference TRBV7-9 and TRBJ2-1, reads DTGVSQNPRHKITKRGQNVTFRCDPISEHNRLYWYRQTLGQGPEFLTYFQNEAQLEKSRLLSDRFSAERPKGSFSTLEIQRTEQGDSAMYLCASSDRASYNEQFFGPGTRLTVL.

This chain joins TRBV27 and TRBJ1-4; D perhaps matches TRBD1 (5 bases). CDR1 is MNHEY, CDR2 SMNVEV, per germline (reference sequence). The CDR3 sequence is 15 residues long. The germline V and J ends were trimmed by 5 bases and 0 bases, with 10 bases remaining between them. The CDR3 DNA reads TGTGCCAGCAGTCCCGACAGTTCAACTAATGAAAAACTGTTTTTT. It is translated as CASSPDSSTNEKLFF.

V gene TRBV4-3 combines with J gene TRBJ1-1, with a weak D call TRBD1 (5 bases). CDR1 and CDR2 from the germline V gene are LGHNA and YSLEER. The V and J ends lost 4 bases and 10 bases respectively, with 16 bases between them. There are 13 residues in the CDR3. The CDR3 sequence is CASSPVRGSRAFF. The DNA for the CDR3 is TGCGCCAGCAGCCCGGTGCGGGGCTCGCGAGCTTTCTTT.

This chain joins TRBV5-6 and TRBJ2-1; D ambiguous. Germline V gives CDR1 SGHDT, CDR2 YYEEEE. V lost 2 bases and J lost 0, with 9 bases in between. CDR3 size: 15 residues. The CDR3 DNA follows: TGTGCCAGCAGCTTAGGTACGAGCTCCTACAATGAGCAGTTCTTC. Translation gives CASSLGTSSYNEQFF.